These 14 T cell receptor beta chains came from one sample sequenced in a study of blood T cell repertoires in COVID-19 (dated by TCRdb to about 2020). Library preparation employed the immunoSEQ multiplex PCR assay. TCRdb provides this immuneACCESS table in a form limited to in-frame rearrangements. Some clones are lacking; in checked studies, under half of them reflect an unresolved V gene, and why the rest are absent is not known. The sample table shows about 380,000 clones, and roughly four fifths are seen once. Clones ranked in the top ten supply under 1.2% of the sample. Sequenced sample: peripheral blood. The source of these receptors is a human donor with acute or convalescent COVID-19. The donor label of this sample is uncertain.

This clone was observed a few times. The sample carries other DNA sequences with the same CDR3. The chain couples TRBV6-5 to TRBJ1-1, with no clear D. V dropped 0 bases and J dropped 0 bases, with 2 bases sitting between them. In germline, CDR1 is MNHEY, CDR2 SVGAGI. CDR3 length equals 13 residues. DNA of the CDR3: TGTGCCAGCAGTTACTCCTTGAACACTGAAGCTTTCTTT. It specifies CASSYSLNTEAFF.

This chain connects TRBV7-6 to TRBJ1-5; TRBD1 matches 10 bases. With V trimmed by 5 bases and J by 6 bases, 16 bases remained unmatched. The CDR3 totals 18 residues. Germline CDR1 SGHVS, CDR2 FNYEAQ. CDR3 DNA: TGTGCCAGCAGCCCCCGGACAGGGGGATACTTCCCGCCTCAGCCCCAGCATTTT. This encodes CASSPRTGGYFPPQPQHF.

V is TRBV6-5 and J is TRBJ2-1, with D possibly matching TRBD2 (5 bases). V was pared by 5 bases and J by 9 bases, with 14 bases between. This CDR3 has 13 residues. The germline gives CDR1 MNHEY, CDR2 SVGAGI. DNA of the CDR3: TGTGCCAGCAGTCCAACTAGTATGGGTGAGCAGTTCTTC. It is translated as CASSPTSMGEQFF.

V and J are TRBV30 and TRBJ1-5, with TRBD1 identical over 9 bases. Germline loops: CDR1 GTSNPN, CDR2 SVGIG (reference sequence). The V gene end was trimmed by 2 bases and the J gene end by 4 bases; junction bases not matched to a gene: 6. The CDR3 totals 15 residues. CDR3 nucleotide sequence: TGTGCCTGGAGTTCTTCCGGGACAGGGAATCAGCCCCAGCATTTT. This gives the protein CAWSSSGTGNQPQHF.

The DNA of the CDR3 is TGTGCCAGCAGCTTAATCGAATCGCGTTACAATCAGCCCCAGCATTTT. It yields the protein CASSLIESRYNQPQHF. V gene TRBV7-2 combines with J gene TRBJ1-5; D not certain. This CDR3 is 16 amino acids long. The V end was cut by 2 bases, the J end by 3 bases, with 14 bases between. Germline V gene data show CDR1 as SGHTA and CDR2 as FQGNSA.

This clone appeared once. The V gene is TRBV18, the J gene TRBJ1-5; a weak D match, TRBD1 (6 bases). CDR1 and CDR2 from the germline V gene are KGHSH and LQKENI. This CDR3 is 14 amino acids long. The V end lost 4 bases, the J end lost 4 bases, and 11 bases lay between the germline ends. CDR3 amino acids: CASSLGQFNQPQHF. In nucleotides, the CDR3 is TGTGCCAGCTCACTTGGACAGTTTAATCAGCCCCAGCATTTT.

J is TRBJ2-1 and V is TRBV25-1; D remains ambiguous. V was cut by 2 bases and J by 8 bases, with 10 bases left in between. This CDR3 is built from 13 residues. The germline V gene encodes CDR1 MGHDK and CDR2 SYGVNS. For the CDR3, the DNA is TGTGCCAGCAGTGAAATCTTTAGTGATGAGCAGTTCTTC. Translating gives CASSEIFSDEQFF.

The chain recombines TRBV5-4 with TRBJ1-4; 7 bases are a match to TRBD1. The J segment lost 8 bases and the V segment lost 0 bases, leaving 1 base of the junction unmatched. The CDR3 runs to 13 residues. CDR1 is SGHNT, CDR2 YYREEE, per germline (reference sequence). The CDR3 nucleotides read TGTGCCAGCAGCTTGGTGGGACAGGAAAAACTGTTTTTT. Its protein is CASSLVGQEKLFF.

This chain joins TRBV12-3 or TRBV12-4 and TRBJ1-4; 11 bases fit TRBD1. The CDR3 has 13 residues. V trimming: 2 bases; J trimming: 15 bases; junction bases outside the gene matches: 5. Written as DNA, the CDR3 is TGTGCCAGCAGTTTAAGGGGACAGGGGGGGGTGTTTTTT. Translating it yields CASSLRGQGGVFF.

This clone turned up a few times. The chain links TRBV4-2 to TRBJ1-4; D ambiguous. Trimming took 3 bases from V and 3 from J, leaving 14 bases between them. Germline V gene lookup returns CDR1 LGHNA and CDR2 YNFKEQ. The CDR3 totals 16 residues. This CDR3 reads CASSQAPRAANEKLFF. The CDR3 DNA reads as TGTGCCAGCAGCCAGGCACCGAGGGCGGCTAATGAAAAACTGTTTTTT.

The rearrangement uses TRBV9 and TRBJ1-1; D gene ambiguous. CDR3 size: 15 residues. Germline CDR1 is SGDLS and CDR2 is YYNGEE. V was cut by 2 bases and J by 0 bases, with 11 bases left in between. The CDR3 DNA reads as TGTGCCAGCAGCGTGGGAGAGTTCATGAACACTGAAGCTTTCTTT. It yields the protein CASSVGEFMNTEAFF.

This clone was seen a few times. CDR3 coding DNA: TGTGCCAGCAGTTCGGGGACACCCTACTCCTACAATGAGCAGTTCTTC. Protein: CASSSGTPYSYNEQFF. The chain couples TRBV27 to TRBJ2-1; D possibly corresponds to TRBD1 (6 bases). The CDR3 spans 16 residues. Germline CDR1 MNHEY, CDR2 SMNVEV (reference sequence). V lost 4 bases, J lost 0 bases, and 13 bases lay in between.

The chain has TRBV19 and TRBJ2-1; D might be TRBD1 (5 bases). V was cut by 10 bases and J by 5 bases, with 15 bases left in between. Germline V gene data show CDR1 as LNHDA and CDR2 as SQIVND (reference sequence). The CDR3 covers 13 residues. This CDR3 reads CATSNDRNNEQFF. The CDR3, as DNA: TGTGCCACCTCAAACGACAGAAACAATGAGCAGTTCTTC.

The rearrangement uses TRBV9 and TRBJ2-3; 10 bases map to TRBD2. V trimming: 0 bases; J trimming: 5 bases; junction bases outside the gene matches: 9. CDR1 SGDLS and CDR2 YYNGEE come from the germline V gene. The CDR3 loop spans 17 amino acids. DNA for the CDR3: TGTGCCAGCAGCGTAGCTTCAGCGGGGGGGCCGGGAGATACGCAGTATTTT. This codes for CASSVASAGGPGDTQYF.